The entry that follows covers one T cell receptor beta chain sequence. Seattle's cohort entered during active infection and was followed longitudinally. As processed by the authors: For nucleated cells, counts were estimated from reference gene primer amplification. The table came from immunoSEQ multiplex PCR; TCRdb's copy has only in-frame clones and leaves some out. Clonal size and the V and J genes are those of that table, whereas D and trimming came from the DNA. The table shows about 270,000 clones, with 70% to 90% occurring only once. This sample is drawn from a study of blood T cell repertoires in COVID-19. Study-level background: Researchers got acute and convalescent COVID-19 samples from the United States, Italy and Spain. T cells, B-cell-depleted T cells, or PBMCs supplied cDNA or gDNA.

Trimming removed 2 bases from V and 4 bases from J; junction bases left unmatched: 5. This CDR3 comprises 16 residues. CDR1 SNHLY and CDR2 FYNNEI come from the germline V gene. The sample comprised peripheral blood. The chain joins TRBV2 to TRBJ2-5, with 12 bases matching TRBD2. This clonotype was sampled from a woman in her 30s with COVID-19, enrolled during active disease. CDR3 in DNA: TGTGCCAGCAGTGAAAGGCTAGCGGGGGGGCGAGAGACCCAGTACTTC. This gives the protein CASSERLAGGRETQYF.